Listed here are 18 T cell receptor beta chains from one sample, sequenced in a study of blood T cell repertoires in COVID-19. Profiling relied on immunoSEQ multiplex PCR, and the TCRdb table lists in-frame clones only, not all of them. The sample yields roughly 340,000 clones, roughly nine tenths seen once. Sequenced material: PBMCs or T cells enriched from blood (not recorded which). Every receptor here comes from a man younger than 35 who had recovered from COVID-19.

This sequence joins TRBV9 and TRBJ2-7; no clear D gene. The germline V gene has CDR1 SGDLS and CDR2 YYNGEE. Trimming removed 0 bases from V and 1 base from J, with 8 bases in between. This CDR3 is 14 amino acids long. CDR3 nucleotides: TGTGCCAGCAGCGTAGGTAGTATTTCCTACGAGCAGTACTTC. This translates into CASSVGSISYEQYF.

The rearrangement joins TRBV30 to TRBJ2-7; TRBD1 is a possible D gene (6 bases). Germline lookup yields CDR1 GTSNPN and CDR2 SVGIG (reference sequence). This CDR3 region has 16 residues. V was trimmed by 4 bases and J by 4 bases, leaving 23 bases between them. As DNA, the CDR3 is TGTGCCTGGACCGTAGGCTGGGGGCGAGGTCAATACGAGCAGTACTTC. Encoded protein: CAWTVGWGRGQYEQYF.

The CDR3 loop is CASSAGEEYF. The CDR3 DNA reads TGTGCCAGCAGCGCAGGGGAAGAGTACTTC. The chain uses TRBV11-3 and TRBJ2-7; tentatively, D is TRBD1 (6 bases). This CDR3 region has 10 residues. CDR1 and CDR2 from the germline V gene are SGHNT and YENEEA. Trimming removed 5 bases at V and 11 bases at J, with 10 bases between.

The chain is built from TRBV20-1 and TRBJ2-1; possible D gene TRBD2, 6 bases. Germline V gene lookup returns CDR1 DFQATT and CDR2 SNEGSKA (reference sequence). The CDR3 sequence is 17 residues long. V gave up 3 bases and J gave up 6 bases, with 24 bases separating them. The CDR3 nucleotides are TGCAGTGCTAGTAAGAGGTTCGAGGCGGGGCCATCCAATGAGCAGTTCTTC. This sequence encodes CSASKRFEAGPSNEQFF.

The chain combines TRBV7-9 with TRBJ1-1; 9 nucleotides match TRBD1. From germline, CDR1 is SEHNR and CDR2 FQNEAQ (reference sequence). J was trimmed by 0 bases and V by 2 bases; bases with no gene match: 13. The CDR3 runs to 19 residues. In DNA form, the CDR3 reads TGTGCCAGCAGCTTACTCGGTCACAGGGGGCTTTTTATGAACACTGAAGCTTTCTTT. Translated, it gives CASSLLGHRGLFMNTEAFF.

The gene calls are TRBV28 and TRBJ1-2, with D uncertain. V lost 4 bases to trimming and J lost 5 bases, with 14 bases between them. This CDR3 region has 14 residues. The germline CDR1 and CDR2 sequences are MDHEN and SYDVKM. CDR3 in amino acids: CASSSSGAGYGYTF. In DNA form, the CDR3 reads TGTGCCAGCAGTTCATCGGGCGCGGGGTATGGCTACACCTTC.

DNA of the CDR3: TGTGCCAGCAGTTTTGGCGGGAGAACTGAAGCTTTCTTT. The encoded protein is CASSFGGRTEAFF. J is TRBJ1-1 and V is TRBV27, with D uncertain. The CDR3 consists of 13 residues. Germline CDR1 reads MNHEY; CDR2 reads SMNVEV (reference sequence). Trimming took off 3 bases at V and 5 bases at J, with 10 bases between the two ends.

This clone turned up a few times. V usage is TRBV7-2 and J usage is TRBJ2-7, with D possibly being TRBD2 (5 bases). Germline values: CDR1 SGHTA, CDR2 FQGNSA. Trimming took off 3 bases at V and 2 bases at J, with 11 bases between the two ends. The CDR3 loop spans 14 amino acids. CDR3 coding DNA: TGTGCCAGCAGCTTTGGTGGGAGTACCTACGAGCAGTACTTC. As protein: CASSFGGSTYEQYF.

The chain recombines TRBV7-2 with TRBJ2-3, with D perhaps TRBD1 (6 bases). CDR3 size: 13 residues. Germline CDR1 SGHTA, CDR2 FQGNSA. Deletions cut 4 bases from V and 4 bases from J, with 9 bases between. CDR3 sequence: CASSSRQADTQYF. As DNA, the CDR3 is TGTGCCAGCAGCTCCCGACAGGCAGATACGCAGTATTTT.

The chain links TRBV6-5 to TRBJ1-1; 8 bases fit TRBD1. The CDR3 runs to 15 residues. The germline CDR1 and CDR2 sequences are MNHEY and SVGAGI. V lost 6 bases and J lost 0; bases outside the gene matches: 6. For the CDR3, the DNA is TGTGCCAGCAGACAGGGGGGTTACATGAACACTGAAGCTTTCTTT. Protein product: CASRQGGYMNTEAFF.

V and J are TRBV11-2 and TRBJ2-1, with D unclear. Germline-derived CDR1 and CDR2 are SGHAT and FQNNGV. V lost 2 bases to trimming and J lost 1 base, with 6 bases between them. The CDR3 sequence is 14 residues long. CDR3 residues: CASSLPVSYNEQFF. DNA for the CDR3: TGTGCCAGCAGCTTACCGGTATCCTACAATGAGCAGTTCTTC.

The chain joins TRBV27 to TRBJ2-1; D gene uncertain. Germline CDR1 and CDR2: MNHEY and SMNVEV (reference sequence). Deletions cut 2 bases from V and 2 bases from J, with 7 bases between. This CDR3 has 14 amino acids. In DNA form, the CDR3 reads TGTGCCAGCAGTTTACTTCCTGCCTACAATGAGCAGTTCTTC. Encoded protein: CASSLLPAYNEQFF.

The CDR3 nucleotides are TGTGCCAGCAGCCACGGAGGGACAGGTCCAGATACGCAGTATTTT. The encoded protein is CASSHGGTGPDTQYF. The chain uses TRBV3-1 (or the pseudogene TRBV3-2) and TRBJ2-3, with 8 positions matching TRBD1. V gave up 3 bases and J gave up 4 bases; unmatched junction bases: 6. Germline V CDR1 and CDR2: LGHDT, YNNKEL (reference sequence). The CDR3 spans 15 residues.

The V gene is TRBV29-1, the J gene TRBJ1-1; TRBD1 agrees at 8 bases. V lost 8 bases to trimming and J lost 5 bases; unmatched junction nucleotides: 10. Germline V lookup: CDR1 SQVTM, CDR2 ANQGSEA. This CDR3 is built from 13 residues. CDR3 region: CSSIDRGRTEAFF. The CDR3 bases are TGCAGCTCAATAGACAGGGGAAGGACTGAAGCTTTCTTT.

This sequence joins TRBV11-3 and TRBJ2-2; 8 positions match TRBD2. Per the germline V gene, CDR1 is SGHNT and CDR2 is YENEEA. J lost 4 bases, V lost 2 bases, and 9 bases had no gene match. The CDR3 has 17 amino acids. This chain's CDR3 is CASSLRSGSRGTGELFF. Written as DNA, the CDR3 is TGTGCCAGCAGCTTAAGGAGCGGGAGTCGGGGCACCGGGGAGCTGTTTTTT.

The J gene is TRBJ1-6, the V gene TRBV5-5; perhaps TRBD1 as D (5 bases). Between the trimmed V and J ends, which lost 3 bases and 6 bases, there was a span of 19 bases. The germline V gene encodes CDR1 SGHKS and CDR2 YYEKEE (reference sequence). This CDR3 has 17 residues. CDR3 in amino acids: CASSWDQGFSSNSPLHF. CDR3 nucleotides: TGTGCCAGCAGCTGGGATCAGGGTTTCAGTAGTAATTCACCCCTCCACTTT.

The chain has TRBV6-2 or TRBV6-3 and TRBJ2-7; 9 bases align to TRBD1. Germline CDR1 is MNHEY and CDR2 is SVGEGT. J gave up 2 bases and V 2 bases, and 10 bases lay outside the gene matches. This CDR3 has 17 residues. The CDR3 here is CASSYPLIGTGTYEQYF. For the CDR3, the DNA is TGTGCCAGCAGTTACCCACTTATCGGGACAGGGACCTACGAGCAGTACTTC.

V usage is TRBV5-1 and J usage is TRBJ2-3; 8 bases are shared with TRBD1. The CDR3 loop spans 16 amino acids. V lost 3 bases, J lost 0 bases, and 6 bases stayed unmatched. Germline loops: CDR1 SGHRS, CDR2 YFSETQ. CDR3 coding DNA: TGCGCCAGCAGCTCGACAGGGGTCGAAAGCACAGATACGCAGTATTTT. Its translation is CASSSTGVESTDTQYF.